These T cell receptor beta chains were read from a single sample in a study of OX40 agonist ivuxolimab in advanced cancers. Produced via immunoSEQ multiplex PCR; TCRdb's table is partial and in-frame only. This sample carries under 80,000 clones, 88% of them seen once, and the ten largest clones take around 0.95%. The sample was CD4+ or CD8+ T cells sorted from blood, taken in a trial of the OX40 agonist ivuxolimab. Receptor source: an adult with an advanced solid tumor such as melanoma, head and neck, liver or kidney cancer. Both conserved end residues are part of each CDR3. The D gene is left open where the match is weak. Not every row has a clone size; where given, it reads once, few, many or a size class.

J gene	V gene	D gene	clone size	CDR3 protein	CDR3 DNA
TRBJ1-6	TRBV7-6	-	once	CASSLGGEGFRSPLHF	TGTGCCAGCAGCTTAGGGGGAGAGGGGTTCAGGTCACCCCTCCACTTT
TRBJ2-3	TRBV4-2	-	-	CASSQDLVDTQYF	TGTGCCAGCAGCCAAGATCTTGTAGATACGCAGTATTTT
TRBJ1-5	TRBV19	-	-	CASSIEGRSNQPQHF	TGTGCCAGTAGTATCGAGGGCAGATCCAATCAGCCCCAGCATTTT
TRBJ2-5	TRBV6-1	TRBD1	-	CASSSNRGPETQYF	TGTGCCAGCAGTTCTAACAGGGGGCCAGAGACCCAGTACTTC
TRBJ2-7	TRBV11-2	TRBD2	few	CASSLFVGREGYEQYF	TGTGCCAGCAGCCTATTCGTCGGGAGGGAGGGTTACGAGCAGTACTTC
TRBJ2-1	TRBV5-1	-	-	CASSFGPRGGEQFF	TGCGCCAGCAGCTTTGGGCCGCGAGGGGGTGAGCAGTTCTTC
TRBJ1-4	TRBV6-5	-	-	CASSYSRGEKLFF	TGTGCCAGCAGTTACTCGAGGGGTGAAAAACTGTTTTTT
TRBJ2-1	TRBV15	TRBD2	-	CATGTSSYNEQFF	TGTGCCACCGGGACTAGCAGCTACAATGAGCAGTTCTTC
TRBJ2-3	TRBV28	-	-	CASSLEDGTDTQYF	TGTGCCAGCAGTTTAGAGGACGGCACAGATACGCAGTATTTT
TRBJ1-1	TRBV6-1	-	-	CASTRSNTEAFF	TGTGCCAGCACTAGGTCGAACACTGAAGCTTTCTTT
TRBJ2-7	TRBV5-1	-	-	CASSKTAPNYEQYF	TGCGCCAGCAGCAAGACAGCGCCTAACTACGAGCAGTACTTC